Following are 14 T cell receptor beta chains from one sample sequenced in a study of memory CD4+ T cells and cytomegalovirus serostatus. The data were produced by immunoSEQ multiplex PCR, yet TCRdb's version contains in-frame clones alone and is incomplete. The sample lists just under 65,000 clones, approximately 77% seen once, with roughly 1% in the top ten. Single viable CD3+CD4+CD8-CD45RO+ cells were sorted as the memory CD4+ T cells. Specimen: memory CD4+ T cells from blood. The receptors come from an adult in good health and CMV-seronegative.

This chain links TRBV28 with TRBJ1-2, with D uncertain. The length of the CDR3 is 14 residues. The V gene lost 6 bases and the J gene lost 6 bases, with 17 bases spanning the gap. Germline loops: CDR1 MDHEN, CDR2 SYDVKM. The CDR3 spells CASSLTFLRDGYTF. In DNA, the CDR3 is TGTGCCAGCAGCCTTACATTCTTACGCGATGGCTACACCTTC.

The chain carries TRBV2 and TRBJ2-3; D perhaps matches TRBD2 (6 bases). Germline V gene sequence: CDR1 SNHLY, CDR2 FYNNEI. The ends were cut back, 3 bases at V and 8 bases at J, with 6 bases in the middle. The CDR3 is 11 residues long. The CDR3, as DNA: TGTGCCAGCAGTGAGACTAGTACGCAGTATTTT. Translating gives CASSETSTQYF.

V gene TRBV6-1 combines with J gene TRBJ1-5; 7 positions agree with TRBD1. Trimming took 8 bases from V and 4 from J; bases not matched to a gene: 5. The CDR3 extends over 13 amino acids. The germline CDR1 and CDR2 sequences are MNHNS and SASEGT. The CDR3 DNA reads as TGTGCCAGCCGATTGACAGGGAATCAGCCCCAGCATTTT. Translating gives CASRLTGNQPQHF.

This clone showed up just once. The rearrangement links TRBV25-1 to TRBJ2-1; D might be TRBD1 or TRBD2, each matching 5 bases. The CDR3 runs to 13 residues. CDR1 and CDR2 from the germline V gene are MGHDK and SYGVNS. The CDR3 DNA reads TGTGCTCTCGGGGCAGGGAGAAACAATGAGCAGTTCTTC. It is translated as CALGAGRNNEQFF.

This chain connects TRBV5-6 to TRBJ2-5; D call uncertain. CDR1 and CDR2 from the germline V gene are SGHDT and YYEEEE. The CDR3 runs 13 residues. V was pared by 2 bases and J by 3 bases, with 8 bases between. The CDR3 nucleotides read TGTGCCAGCAGCTTTAATTTGGAAGAGACCCAGTACTTC. This translates into CASSFNLEETQYF.

This chain connects TRBV7-8 to TRBJ2-5, with 8 bases identical to TRBD2. With 0 bases clipped from V and 1 base from J, the junction kept 4 bases outside the gene matches. Per germline, CDR1 SGHVS and CDR2 FQNEAQ. The CDR3 has 16 residues. For the CDR3, the DNA is TGTGCCAGCAGCTTAGCCCTAGCGGGTTCCCAAGAGACCCAGTACTTC. This gives the protein CASSLALAGSQETQYF.

V gene TRBV7-2 combines with J gene TRBJ2-3; D unresolved. Germline CDR1 and CDR2: SGHTA and FQGNSA. The CDR3 is 12 residues long. V was shortened by 5 bases and J by 5 bases, with 8 bases between the two germline ends. As DNA, the CDR3 is TGTGCCAGCAGCCTCTCTGTAGATACGCAGTATTTT. This sequence encodes CASSLSVDTQYF.

The chain combines TRBV20-1 with TRBJ2-3; D remains ambiguous. Per germline, CDR1 DFQATT and CDR2 SNEGSKA (reference sequence). The CDR3 is 11 residues long. Trimming removed 6 bases from V and 3 bases from J, with 7 bases in between. The CDR3 spells CSAYKTDTQYF. The CDR3 DNA is TGCAGTGCGTACAAAACAGATACGCAGTATTTT.

The chain carries TRBV30 and TRBJ2-1, with D perhaps matching TRBD1 (5 bases). V shed 6 bases and J shed 5 bases, with 17 bases lying between them. CDR1 is GTSNPN and CDR2 is SVGIG in the germline V gene (reference sequence). The CDR3 contains 14 residues. The CDR3 bases are TGTGCCTGCCACCACAGGACGAGTAACAATGAGCAGTTCTTC. Translation gives CACHHRTSNNEQFF.

This clone was recorded a few times. The sample contains more than one DNA sequence encoding this CDR3. The chain has TRBV7-9 and TRBJ1-1, with D perhaps matching TRBD1 (5 bases). The germline V and J ends were trimmed by 4 bases and 2 bases, with 8 bases remaining between them. The CDR3 spans 13 residues. Germline V gene data show CDR1 as SEHNR and CDR2 as FQNEAQ (reference sequence). CDR3 in amino acids: CASSSTGNTEAFF. Here the CDR3 DNA reads TGTGCCAGCAGCTCTACAGGCAACACTGAAGCTTTCTTT.

This clone was seen a single time. The rearrangement uses TRBV4-2 and TRBJ2-7; tentative D call: TRBD2 (8 bases). CDR1 and CDR2 (germline): LGHNA, YNFKEQ. V was shortened by 0 bases and J by 1 base, with 22 bases between the two germline ends. This CDR3 spans 19 amino acids. Written as DNA, the CDR3 is TGTGCCAGCAGCCAAGAAGTACGGGAGGGGGCGCGCATGTCCTACGAGCAGTACTTC. Translating it yields CASSQEVREGARMSYEQYF.

The rearrangement joins TRBV9 to TRBJ1-1; D is undetermined. The CDR3 consists of 16 residues. CDR1 SGDLS and CDR2 YYNGEE come from the germline V gene. Trimming took off 3 bases at V and 1 base at J, with 16 bases between the two ends. In DNA, the CDR3 is TGTGCCAGCAGCGCGACTCGACTGGGGTCGAACACTGAAGCTTTCTTT. Residues: CASSATRLGSNTEAFF.

On this clone: Relative to the germline gene, one junction end is altered; a read error may explain this. The chain links TRBV7-7 to TRBJ2-3; a possible D gene is TRBD1 (6 bases). This CDR3 comprises 14 residues. Germline V gives CDR1 SSHAT, CDR2 FNYEAQ (reference sequence). The CDR3 DNA reads TGTGCTAGCAGCCCGGACAGCAGCACAGATACGCAGTATTTT. Translated: CASSPDSSTDTQYF.

Written as DNA, the CDR3 is TGCGCCAGCAGTGAGTCGCCAGGGGTTGAGACTGAAGCTTTCTTT. This codes for CASSESPGVETEAFF. The chain has TRBV10-1 and TRBJ1-1, with D maybe TRBD1 (6 bases). The V gene's germline CDR1 is WNHNN and CDR2 SYGVQD (reference sequence). The CDR3 spans 15 residues. The V gene lost 0 bases and the J gene lost 5 bases, with 13 bases spanning the gap.